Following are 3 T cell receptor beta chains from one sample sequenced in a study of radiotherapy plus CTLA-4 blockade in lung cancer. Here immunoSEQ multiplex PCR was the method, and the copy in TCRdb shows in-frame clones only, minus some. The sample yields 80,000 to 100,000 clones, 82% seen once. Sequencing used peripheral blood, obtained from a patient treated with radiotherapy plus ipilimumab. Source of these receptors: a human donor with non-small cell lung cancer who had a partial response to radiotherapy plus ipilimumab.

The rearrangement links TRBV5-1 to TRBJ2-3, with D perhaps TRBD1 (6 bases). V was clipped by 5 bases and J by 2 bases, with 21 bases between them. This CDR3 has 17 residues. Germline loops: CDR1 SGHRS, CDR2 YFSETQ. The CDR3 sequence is CASSSTPTAGATDTQYF. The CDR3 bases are TGCGCCAGCAGTTCTACCCCAACGGCAGGGGCCACAGATACGCAGTATTTT.

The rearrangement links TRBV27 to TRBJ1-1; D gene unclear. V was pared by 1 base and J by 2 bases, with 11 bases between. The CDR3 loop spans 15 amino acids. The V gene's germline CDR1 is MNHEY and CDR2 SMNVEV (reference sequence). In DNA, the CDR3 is TGTGCCAGCAGTTTATTTTCCCTCTTAAACACTGAAGCTTTCTTT. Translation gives CASSLFSLLNTEAFF.

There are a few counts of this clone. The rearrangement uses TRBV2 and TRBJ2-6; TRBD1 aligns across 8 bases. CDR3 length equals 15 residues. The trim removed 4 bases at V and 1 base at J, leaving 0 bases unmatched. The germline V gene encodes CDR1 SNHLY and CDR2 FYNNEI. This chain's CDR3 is CASSGDRSGANVLTF. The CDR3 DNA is TGTGCCAGCAGTGGGGACAGGTCTGGGGCCAACGTCCTGACTTTC.